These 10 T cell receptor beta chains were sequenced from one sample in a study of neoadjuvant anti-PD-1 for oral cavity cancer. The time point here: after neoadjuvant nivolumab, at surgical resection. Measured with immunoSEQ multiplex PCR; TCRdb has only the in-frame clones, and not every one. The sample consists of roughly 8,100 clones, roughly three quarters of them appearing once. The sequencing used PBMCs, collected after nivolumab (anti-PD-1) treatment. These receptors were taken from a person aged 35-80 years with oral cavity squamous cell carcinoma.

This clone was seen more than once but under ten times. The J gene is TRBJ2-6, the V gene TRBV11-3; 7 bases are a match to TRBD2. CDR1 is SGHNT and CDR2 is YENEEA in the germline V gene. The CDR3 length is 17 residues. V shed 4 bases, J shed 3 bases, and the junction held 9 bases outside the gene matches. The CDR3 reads CASSSNTAGVGANVLTF. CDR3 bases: TGTGCCAGCAGCTCCAATACCGCGGGGGTTGGGGCCAACGTCCTGACTTTC.

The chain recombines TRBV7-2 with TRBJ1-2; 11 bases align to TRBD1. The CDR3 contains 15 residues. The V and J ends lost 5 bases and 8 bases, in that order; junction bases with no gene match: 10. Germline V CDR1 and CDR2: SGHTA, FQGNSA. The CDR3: CASSMPGQGVWGYTF. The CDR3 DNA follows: TGTGCCAGCAGCATGCCGGGACAGGGGGTTTGGGGCTACACCTTC.

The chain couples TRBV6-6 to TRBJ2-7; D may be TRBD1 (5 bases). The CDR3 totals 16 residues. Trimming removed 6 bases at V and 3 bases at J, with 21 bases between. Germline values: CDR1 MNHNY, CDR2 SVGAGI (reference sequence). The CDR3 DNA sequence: TGTGCCAGCAGCATAACCCCCCCGGACACCTTCTACGAGCAGTACTTC. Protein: CASSITPPDTFYEQYF.

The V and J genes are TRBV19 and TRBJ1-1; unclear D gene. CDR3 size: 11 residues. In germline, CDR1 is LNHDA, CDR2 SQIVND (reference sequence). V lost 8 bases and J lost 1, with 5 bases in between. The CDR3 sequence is CASGRNTEAFF. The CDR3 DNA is TGTGCCAGTGGCAGGAACACTGAAGCTTTCTTT. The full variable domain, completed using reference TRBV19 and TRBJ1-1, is DGGITQSPKYLFRKEGQNVTLSCEQNLNHDAMYWYRQDPGQGLRLIYYSQIVNDFQKGDIAEGYSVSREKKESFPLTVTSAQKNPTAFYLCASGRNTEAFFGQGTRLTVV.

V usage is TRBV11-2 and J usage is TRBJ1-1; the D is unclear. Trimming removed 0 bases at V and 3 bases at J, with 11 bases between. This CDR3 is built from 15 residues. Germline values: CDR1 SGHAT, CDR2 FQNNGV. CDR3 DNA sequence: TGTGCCAGCAGCTTAGATCGAGGCCAACACACTGAAGCTTTCTTT. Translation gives CASSLDRGQHTEAFF.

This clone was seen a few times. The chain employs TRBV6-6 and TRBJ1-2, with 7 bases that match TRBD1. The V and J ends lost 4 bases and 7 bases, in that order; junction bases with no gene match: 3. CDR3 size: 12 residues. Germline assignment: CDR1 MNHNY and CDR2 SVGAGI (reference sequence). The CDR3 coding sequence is TGTGCCAGCAGTTCCACAGGGGCTGGCTACACCTTC. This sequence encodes CASSSTGAGYTF.

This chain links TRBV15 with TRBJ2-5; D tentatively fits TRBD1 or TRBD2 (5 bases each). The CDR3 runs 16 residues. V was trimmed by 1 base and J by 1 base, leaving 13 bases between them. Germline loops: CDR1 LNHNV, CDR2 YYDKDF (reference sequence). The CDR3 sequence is CATSRGGEGTQETQYF. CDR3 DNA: TGTGCCACCAGCAGAGGTGGTGAGGGGACCCAAGAGACCCAGTACTTC.

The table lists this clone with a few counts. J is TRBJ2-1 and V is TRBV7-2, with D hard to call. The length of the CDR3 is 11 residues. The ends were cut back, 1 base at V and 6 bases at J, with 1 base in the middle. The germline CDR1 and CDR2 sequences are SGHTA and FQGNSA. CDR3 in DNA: TGTGCCAGCAGCTTAGTCAATGAGCAGTTCTTC. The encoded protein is CASSLVNEQFF.

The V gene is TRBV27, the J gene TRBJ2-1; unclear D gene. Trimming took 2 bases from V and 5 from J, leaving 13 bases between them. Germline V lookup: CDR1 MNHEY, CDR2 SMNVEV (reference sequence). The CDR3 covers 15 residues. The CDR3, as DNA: TGTGCCAGCAGTTTAGAGTTCTTCAGGAACAATGAGCAGTTCTTC. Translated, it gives CASSLEFFRNNEQFF.

CDR3 sequence: CASSGTGLNTEAFF. Here the CDR3 DNA reads TGTGCCAGCAGCGGAACAGGATTGAACACTGAAGCTTTCTTT. The chain carries TRBV9 and TRBJ1-1, with a weak D call TRBD1 (5 bases). Germline V gives CDR1 SGDLS, CDR2 YYNGEE. CDR3 length: 14 amino acids. V gave up 3 bases and J gave up 0 bases, with 9 bases separating them.